This entry describes one T cell receptor beta chain. Germline CDR1 and CDR2: LNHDA and SQIVND (reference sequence). This CDR3 contains 16 residues. V trimming: 4 bases; J trimming: 4 bases; junction bases outside the gene matches: 11. Original handling: For nucleated cells, counts were estimated from reference gene primer amplification. The table came from immunoSEQ multiplex PCR; TCRdb's copy has only in-frame clones and leaves some out. V, J and clone size were drawn from that table, and D and trimming were deduced from the DNA. The sample lists roughly 300,000 clones; approximately 84% were seen once. These data belong to a study of blood T cell repertoires in COVID-19. Study-level background: There were acute and convalescent COVID-19 samples, and they came from the United States, Italy and Spain.

Seattle researchers signed up patients amid active infection and tracked them longitudinally. The chain uses TRBV19 and TRBJ2-5; 8 positions agree with TRBD2. The source is a human donor with COVID-19, enrolled during active disease. The donor label of this sample is uncertain. The sample was peripheral blood. The DNA for the CDR3 is TGTGCCAGTAGTAGCCCTTCAGCGGGAGTCTCAGAGACCCAGTACTTC. It specifies CASSSPSAGVSETQYF.